The T cell receptor beta chain under discussion was sequenced for a study of pediatric ulcerative colitis. Study observations and caveats: Clonal expansions reduced rectal repertoire diversity in acute severe colitis. Two patients had blood samples with substantially reduced template counts.

Blood was drawn at the time of colonoscopy. This clone turned up a few times. The antigen is undetermined. Method: immunoSEQ multiplex PCR; TCRdb's copy keeps in-frame clones and lacks some. Among about 64,000 clones listed, about nine tenths were seen once. Material for sequencing was blood. This clonotype was obtained from a boy younger than 18 with severe ulcerative colitis.

For the CDR3, the DNA is TGTGCCAGCTCACCACGTCGGCTTAGCGGGACCGGGGAGCTGTTTTTT. Protein product: CASSPRRLSGTGELFF. The chain employs TRBV18 and TRBJ2-2, with 7 bases aligning to TRBD2. The CDR3 has 16 residues. In germline, CDR1 is KGHSH, CDR2 LQKENI. J lost 5 bases, V lost 1 base, and 7 bases had no gene match.